This passage covers 14 T cell receptor beta chains from one sample sequenced in a study of blood T cell repertoires in COVID-19. Measured with immunoSEQ multiplex PCR; TCRdb has only the in-frame clones, and not every one. The sample lists 200,000 or so clones; approximately 79% were seen once. The sequencing sample was made of peripheral blood. The receptors were gathered from a man aged 25 to 40 with active or convalescent COVID-19.

This clone was counted a single time. An end of the junction does not agree with germline; a read error may underlie this. The genes are TRBV7-7 and TRBJ2-5; 15 bases match TRBD2. The CDR3 spans 17 residues. Germline V CDR1 and CDR2: SSHAT, FNYEAQ (reference sequence). The CDR3 spells CASSQGTSGGHQETQYF. The CDR3 DNA is TGTGCTAGCAGCCAGGGGACTAGCGGGGGGCACCAAGAGACCCAGTACTTC.

This chain joins TRBV3-1 (or the pseudogene TRBV3-2) and TRBJ1-3, with D unresolved. This CDR3 contains 16 residues. Germline values: CDR1 LGHDT, CDR2 YNNKEL (reference sequence). V gave up 6 bases and J gave up 0 bases, with 15 bases separating them. CDR3 nucleotides: TGTGCCAGCAGTCCAAGTAGCGGTGACTCTGGAAACACCATATATTTT. Its translation is CASSPSSGDSGNTIYF.

With regard to this clone: Sequence at one end of the junction differs from germline and may be a read error. V is TRBV7-7 and J is TRBJ2-3, with TRBD2 matching 10 bases. The CDR3 contains 19 residues. Germline CDR1 is SSHAT and CDR2 is FNYEAQ (reference sequence). The CDR3 protein is CASSFHPPLAGVTTDTQYF. The CDR3 nucleotides are TGTGCTAGCAGCTTCCACCCTCCTCTAGCGGGGGTCACCACAGATACGCAGTATTTT.

The chain is built from TRBV28 and TRBJ2-7; TRBD1 aligns across 7 bases. Germline CDR1 and CDR2: MDHEN and SYDVKM. The CDR3 has 16 residues. With 6 bases clipped from V and 2 bases from J, the junction kept 13 bases outside the gene matches. DNA of the CDR3: TGTGCCAGCAGGGCGAACCGGGACAGACTGACCTACGAGCAGTACGTC. As protein: CASRANRDRLTYEQYV.

V usage is TRBV7-9 and J usage is TRBJ1-1, with 8 bases fitting TRBD1. CDR3 length: 15 amino acids. Germline V gene data show CDR1 as SEHNR and CDR2 as FQNEAQ (reference sequence). V shed 3 bases, J shed 3 bases, and the junction held 6 bases outside the gene matches. This CDR3 reads CASSLVTGAHTEAFF. The CDR3 DNA reads TGTGCCAGCAGCTTGGTGACAGGGGCACACACTGAAGCTTTCTTT.

The rearrangement joins TRBV9 to TRBJ2-3; D call uncertain. The CDR3 runs 18 residues. Between the trimmed V and J ends, which lost 4 bases and 0 bases, there was a span of 21 bases. CDR1 and CDR2 from the germline V gene are SGDLS and YYNGEE. The CDR3 nucleotides are TGTGCCAGCAGCCCCACTGCTGAACCGAGATCTAGCACAGATACGCAGTATTTT. Translated: CASSPTAEPRSSTDTQYF.

The chain combines TRBV7-8 with TRBJ2-3, with a weak D call TRBD2 (5 bases). Looked up from germline, CDR1 is SGHVS and CDR2 is FQNEAQ. Trimming removed 5 bases from V and 0 bases from J, with 12 bases in between. The CDR3 runs 15 residues. CDR3 region: CASSLGLVSTDTQYF. Written as DNA, the CDR3 is TGTGCCAGCAGCCTCGGACTGGTGAGCACAGATACGCAGTATTTT. Combining the CDR3 with reference TRBV7-8 and TRBJ2-3 gives the whole variable domain GAGVSQSPRYKVAKRGQDVALRCDPISGHVSLFWYQQALGQGPEFLTYFQNEAQLDKSGLPSDRFFAERPEGSVSTLKIQRTQQEDSAVYLCASSLGLVSTDTQYFGPGTRLTVL.

This chain uses TRBV6-4 with TRBJ2-2; possibly TRBD2 for D (6 bases). The CDR3 consists of 13 residues. Trimming left V 2 bases short and J 6 bases short, with 7 bases between. Germline V gene lookup returns CDR1 MRHNA and CDR2 SNTAGT. The CDR3 bases are TGTGCCAGCAGTGACGGGGAGGCCGGGGAGCTGTTTTTT. Amino acids: CASSDGEAGELFF.

The chain uses TRBV28 and TRBJ2-5, with 7 bases aligning to TRBD1. This CDR3 contains 16 residues. Trimming cost V 5 bases and J 5 bases; bases outside gene matches: 14. Germline values: CDR1 MDHEN, CDR2 SYDVKM. The CDR3 here is CASSPTSTGVGETQYF. In DNA, the CDR3 is TGTGCCAGCAGTCCTACCTCAACAGGGGTGGGGGAGACCCAGTACTTC.

The table lists this clone with a count of one. This rearrangement joins TRBV4-1 to TRBJ2-1; TRBD1 aligns across 8 bases. The CDR3 totals 16 residues. The J segment lost 8 bases and the V segment lost 0 bases, leaving 9 bases of the junction unmatched. The germline V gene has CDR1 MGHRA and CDR2 YSYEKL. CDR3 amino acids: CASSQDPGQVPHEQFF. The CDR3 DNA reads TGCGCCAGCAGCCAAGACCCGGGACAGGTGCCCCATGAGCAGTTCTTC.

The chain recombines TRBV9 with TRBJ2-1; 7 positions agree with TRBD2. This CDR3 contains 15 residues. Germline V gene lookup returns CDR1 SGDLS and CDR2 YYNGEE. Trimming at V came to 4 bases and at J to 8 bases, leaving 12 bases not matched to a gene. The CDR3 nucleotides read TGTGCCAGCAGCCTCCGAGCGGGACTGGGCGATGAGCAGTTCTTC. Its protein product is CASSLRAGLGDEQFF.

The J gene is TRBJ1-1, the V gene TRBV2; perhaps TRBD1 as D (5 bases). Germline CDR1 and CDR2: SNHLY and FYNNEI. This CDR3 has 13 amino acids. V was pared by 6 bases and J by 1 base, with 9 bases between. CDR3 protein: CASSLGENTEAFF. CDR3 nucleotide sequence: TGTGCCAGCAGCCTAGGGGAGAACACTGAAGCTTTCTTT.

The chain is built from TRBV6-5 and TRBJ1-1, with 8 bases that match TRBD1. Germline CDR1 and CDR2: MNHEY and SVGAGI. Trimming took 6 bases from V and 10 from J; bases not matched to a gene: 7. This CDR3 spans 12 amino acids. CDR3 region: CASSLTGAVAFF. The DNA for the CDR3 is TGTGCCAGCAGCCTGACAGGGGCGGTAGCTTTCTTT.

This clone appeared once. The genes are TRBV11-2 and TRBJ2-5; 11 positions match TRBD1. CDR3 length: 16 residues. Germline CDR1 is SGHAT and CDR2 is FQNNGV. Unmatched junction bases numbered 3, after V lost 1 base and J lost 2 bases. The CDR3 DNA is TGTGCCAGCAGCTTAGTCGGACAGGGGGCGCAAGAGACCCAGTACTTC. This encodes CASSLVGQGAQETQYF.